The rows below give T cell receptor beta chains drawn from one sample of a study of OX40 agonist ivuxolimab in advanced cancers. Profiling relied on immunoSEQ multiplex PCR, and the TCRdb table lists in-frame clones only, not all of them. The repertoire consists of 40,000 to 65,000 clones, with approximately 81% occurring once and the leading ten covering 4.5% to 5.5%. The sequenced sample was CD4+ or CD8+ T cells sorted from blood, obtained in a trial of the OX40 agonist ivuxolimab. Receptors were obtained from an adult with an advanced solid tumor such as melanoma, head and neck, liver or kidney cancer. The CDR3 runs from the conserved cysteine through the conserved F or W. Each record gives: V gene, J gene, D gene, clone size, CDR3 DNA, CDR3 protein. D genes are given only for firm matches. Size is omitted from some rows. Given values are once, few, many or a class for expanded clones.

TRBV2	TRBJ2-1	TRBD2	.	TGTGCCAGCAGTGGCGGGACTAGCGCACATGAGCAGTTCTTC	CASSGGTSAHEQFF
TRBV28	TRBJ1-1	.	.	TGTGCCAGCAGTTTACAGGGATACACTGAAGCTTTCTTT	CASSLQGYTEAFF
TRBV27	TRBJ2-3	.	.	TGTGCCAGCAGCCCGAGGGGCAGACCCACAGATACGCAGTATTTT	CASSPRGRPTDTQYF
TRBV5-4	TRBJ2-1	TRBD2	.	TGTGCCAGCAGCTGGGGGACTAGCGGGAGGAGTCGTGAGCAGTTCTTC	CASSWGTSGRSREQFF
TRBV28	TRBJ1-5	.	.	TGTGCCAGCAGGCCCCCCGTAGCTAGTCGGCCCCAGCATTTT	CASRPPVASRPQHF
TRBV4-2	TRBJ2-7	.	.	TGTGCCAGCAGCCAAGTCAGCGCCTACGAGCAGTACTTC	CASSQVSAYEQYF
TRBV7-6	TRBJ2-1	TRBD2	few	TGTGCCAGCAGCTTAGTGTCGGGAGGTCGCTCCTACAATGAGCAGTTCTTC	CASSLVSGGRSYNEQFF
TRBV6-1	TRBJ1-5	.	.	TGTGCCAGCAGTGAGTCGTGGGGCGGGATTGGCAATCAGCCCCAGCATTTT	CASSESWGGIGNQPQHF
TRBV6-4	TRBJ2-7	TRBD1	once	TGTGCCAGCAGTTACTTGGGACAGACCTACGAGCAGTACTTC	CASSYLGQTYEQYF
TRBV19	TRBJ1-1	.	.	TGTGCCAGTAGTAGGGACGGGGTGGGCACTGAAGCTTTCTTT	CASSRDGVGTEAFF
TRBV7-2	TRBJ2-1	TRBD2	.	TGTGCCAGCAGCTTCGGCGGGAGCTACAATGAGCAGTTCTTC	CASSFGGSYNEQFF
TRBV6-1	TRBJ2-5	TRBD2	.	TGTGCCAGCAGTGAGATGACGGGAGGTCAAGAGACCCAGTACTTC	CASSEMTGGQETQYF
TRBV14	TRBJ2-5	.	.	TGTGCCAGCAGCCGAATCTCGGGGGCAGGCCCGATATCCACTACAAAAGAGACCCAGTACTTC	CASSRISGAGPISTTKETQYF
TRBV12-5	TRBJ2-3	.	.	TGTGCTAGTGCCATGGGTCAGGGCATTCACACAGATACGCAGTATTTT	CASAMGQGIHTDTQYF
TRBV6-5	TRBJ1-3	.	.	TGTGCCAGCAGTTACTCAGTCGGGGGCTCTGGAAACACCATATATTTT	CASSYSVGGSGNTIYF
TRBV6-1	TRBJ2-1	.	.	TGTGCCAGCAGTGCCAGGGTCAATGAGCAGTTCTTC	CASSARVNEQFF
TRBV21-1	TRBJ1-2	.	.	TGTGCCAGCAGCACCTTGACTTTAGGAGACTATGGCTACACCTTC	CASSTLTLGDYGYTF